These 13 T cell receptor beta chains came from one sample sequenced in a study of T-cell memory formation after mild COVID-19. TCRdb called the 5' RACE reads again in MiXCR, with one record for every CDR3 protein. The sample lists 280,000 or so distinct CDR3 sequences, approximately 8.4% occurring once. Specimen: PBMCs or a T cell subset sorted from them (not recorded which). These TCRs come from a man younger than 30 who had mild COVID-19 (a few samples of this study predate the infection). Cell type and time point are not known.

The J gene is TRBJ2-3, the V gene TRBV7-2, with D hard to call. Trimming shortened V by 2 bases and J by 2 bases, and 20 bases separated the two germline ends. This CDR3 comprises 18 residues. CDR1 and CDR2 from the germline V gene are SGHTA and FQGNSA. CDR3 in DNA: TGTGCCAGCAGCTTAACCCGATCCGGTGTCGTGGTCACAGATACGCAGTATTTT. Its translation: CASSLTRSGVVVTDTQYF.

In its sample, this clonotype was seen a few times. Here the CDR3 reads CATSGPNRGGYEQYF. The CDR3, as DNA: TGTGCCACCAGCGGGCCCAACAGGGGTGGCTACGAGCAGTACTTC. The rearrangement joins TRBV15 to TRBJ2-7, with 7 bases matching TRBD1. V trimming: 5 bases; J trimming: 3 bases; junction bases outside the gene matches: 10. This CDR3 region has 15 residues. Germline V gene data show CDR1 as LNHNV and CDR2 as YYDKDF (reference sequence).

This clonotype was observed a handful of times. The rearrangement links TRBV20-1 to TRBJ2-3, with 10 bases fitting TRBD2. J gave up 5 bases and V 5 bases, and 10 bases lay outside the gene matches. From germline, CDR1 is DFQATT and CDR2 SNEGSKA (reference sequence). The CDR3 spans 15 residues. The CDR3 region has the DNA TGCAGTGCTTCAATGACTAGCGGGTCAGGAGATACGCAGTATTTT. It encodes CSASMTSGSGDTQYF.

In nucleotides, the CDR3 is TGCAGTGTCCCCCTCGGGGGGCCTCGAAATGAGCAGTTCTTC. Translation: CSVPLGGPRNEQFF. The genes are TRBV20-1 and TRBJ2-1; TRBD2 might be the D (7 bases). The CDR3 consists of 14 residues. The V and J ends lost 7 bases and 7 bases respectively, with 20 bases between them. CDR1 is DFQATT, CDR2 SNEGSKA, per germline (reference sequence).

This clonotype has a count of ten or more. The chain uses TRBV6-2 or TRBV6-3 and TRBJ2-5; perhaps TRBD1 as D (6 bases). The CDR3 length is 11 residues. Trimming shortened V by 7 bases and J by 5 bases, and 8 bases separated the two germline ends. Germline V gene sequence: CDR1 MNHEY, CDR2 SVGEGT. DNA of the CDR3: TGTGCCAGCACCCAGGGGGAGACCCAGTACTTC. Encoded protein: CASTQGETQYF.

The V call is TRBV7-9, the J call TRBJ2-7, with a weak D call TRBD2 (5 bases). Trimming cost V 6 bases and J 3 bases, with 12 bases left between them. Germline CDR1 reads SEHNR; CDR2 reads FQNEAQ (reference sequence). The CDR3 covers 13 residues. The CDR3 sequence: CASSIALGYEQYV. The CDR3 nucleotides are TGTGCCAGCAGTATAGCGCTTGGCTACGAGCAGTACGTC.

The sample holds a few counts of this clonotype. The rearrangement joins TRBV10-3 to TRBJ2-1; D not certain. CDR1 and CDR2 from the germline V gene are ENHRY and SYGVKD. CDR3 size: 13 residues. V shed 6 bases and J shed 7 bases, with 13 bases lying between them. The CDR3 DNA reads TGTGCCATCAGAATAACGGACGGTAATGAGCAGTTCTTC. It codes for CAIRITDGNEQFF.

CDR3 loop: CASSQLTGGAPSPLHF. The CDR3 DNA reads TGCGCCAGCAGCCAACTAACGGGAGGGGCTCCTTCACCCCTCCACTTT. This chain uses TRBV4-1 with TRBJ1-6; D may be TRBD1 (5 bases). V lost 2 bases to trimming and J lost 9 bases, with 17 bases between them. Germline lookup yields CDR1 MGHRA and CDR2 YSYEKL. The CDR3 contains 16 residues.

This clonotype occurred many times. DNA for the CDR3: TGCGCCAGCAGCTCGCAGGGTGGTTCCAATGAGCAGTTCTTC. The encoded protein is CASSSQGGSNEQFF. This chain connects TRBV5-1 to TRBJ2-1, with D possibly TRBD1 on 5 matching bases. This CDR3 comprises 14 residues. Trimming cost V 3 bases and J 6 bases, with 13 bases left between them. CDR1 and CDR2 from the germline V gene are SGHRS and YFSETQ.

The chain joins TRBV7-2 to TRBJ1-6; D not certain. The V end was cut by 4 bases, the J end by 10 bases, with 11 bases between. This CDR3 comprises 13 residues. Germline CDR1 is SGHTA and CDR2 is FQGNSA. CDR3 sequence (DNA): TGTGCCAGCAGCTCTTTTATTAGGTCACCCCTCCACTTT. It encodes CASSSFIRSPLHF.

This clonotype was recorded at least ten times. The chain has TRBV7-8 and TRBJ1-1; possible D gene TRBD1, 6 bases. V was shortened by 1 base and J by 7 bases, with 10 bases between the two germline ends. The CDR3 has 13 amino acids. CDR1 is SGHVS, CDR2 FQNEAQ, per germline. CDR3 nucleotides: TGTGCCAGCAGCTTAGGTAGGGGGATTGAAGCTTTCTTT. Amino acid sequence: CASSLGRGIEAFF.

This clonotype was recorded a few times. Written as DNA, the CDR3 is TGCGCCAGCAGCCAAGGGGACAGGTCCTTGGGAGGCTACACCTTC. Translated, it gives CASSQGDRSLGGYTF. J is TRBJ1-2 and V is TRBV4-3, with 8 bases that match TRBD1. Germline V CDR1 and CDR2: LGHNA, YSLEER. With V trimmed by 1 base and J by 8 bases, 9 bases remained unmatched. The CDR3 covers 15 residues.

In this sample, this clonotype turned up a few times. This chain links TRBV5-1 with TRBJ2-3; 7 bases are a match to TRBD2. The CDR3 sequence is 16 residues long. V lost 4 bases to trimming and J lost 3 bases; unmatched junction nucleotides: 11. Per the germline V gene, CDR1 is SGHRS and CDR2 is YFSETQ. The CDR3 nucleotides are TGCGCCAGCAGCCCAATAGGAGGCGGGGGAACAGATACGCAGTATTTT. Amino acids: CASSPIGGGGTDTQYF.